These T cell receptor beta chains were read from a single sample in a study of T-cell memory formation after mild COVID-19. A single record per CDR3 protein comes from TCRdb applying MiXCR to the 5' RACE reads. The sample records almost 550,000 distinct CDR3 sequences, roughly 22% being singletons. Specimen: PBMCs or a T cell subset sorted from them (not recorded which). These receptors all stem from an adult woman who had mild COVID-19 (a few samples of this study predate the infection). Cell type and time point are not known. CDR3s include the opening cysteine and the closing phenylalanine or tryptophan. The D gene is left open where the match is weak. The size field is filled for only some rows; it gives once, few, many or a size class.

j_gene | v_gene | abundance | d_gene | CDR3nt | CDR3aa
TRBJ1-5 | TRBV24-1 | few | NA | TGTGCCACCCAGGGTTATAGCAATCAGCCCCAGCATTTT | CATQGYSNQPQHF
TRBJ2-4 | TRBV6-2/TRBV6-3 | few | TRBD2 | TGTGCCAGCAGTTACATGGCAGGACTAGCGGCGAACATTCAGTACTTC | CASSYMAGLAANIQYF
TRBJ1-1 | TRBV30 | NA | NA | TGTGCCTGGATCCTCCCGCGGCAGGGTCGGAGCACTGAAGCTTTCTTT | CAWILPRQGRSTEAFF
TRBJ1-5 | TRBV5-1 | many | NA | TGCGCCAGCAGACAGGATAGTCTTCAGCCCCAGCATTTT | CASRQDSLQPQHF
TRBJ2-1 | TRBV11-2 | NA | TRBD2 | TGTGCCAGCAGCTTATGGTTAGCGGGGGGGCGGTGGGGTGAGCAGTTCTTC | CASSLWLAGGRWGEQFF
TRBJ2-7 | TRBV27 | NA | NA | TGTGCCAGCAGTTTAAAGTGGGGCTCCTACGAGCAGTACTTC | CASSLKWGSYEQYF
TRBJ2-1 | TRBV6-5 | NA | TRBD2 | TGTGCCAGCAGTTACGGGACTAGCTACAATGAGCAGTTCTTC | CASSYGTSYNEQFF
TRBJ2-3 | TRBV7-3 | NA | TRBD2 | TGTGCCAGCAGCTTAAATCCATCGGTGAGCGGGGCAGATACGCAGTATTTT | CASSLNPSVSGADTQYF
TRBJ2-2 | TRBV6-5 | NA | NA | TGTGCCAGCAGTTACAGACAGTTCACCGGGGAGCTGTTTTTT | CASSYRQFTGELFF
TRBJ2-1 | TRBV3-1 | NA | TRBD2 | TGTGCCAGCAGCCAAGGCGGGGGGGCCCTGAATGAGCAGTTCTTC | CASSQGGGALNEQFF
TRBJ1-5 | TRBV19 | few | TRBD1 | TGTGCCACCACAACTACAGGGGGGCAGCCCCAGCATTTT | CATTTTGGQPQHF
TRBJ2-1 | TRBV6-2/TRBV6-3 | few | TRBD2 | TGTGCCAGCTTGCAGAGCGGGAGAAGAGGAAATGAGCAGTTCTTC | CASLQSGRRGNEQFF
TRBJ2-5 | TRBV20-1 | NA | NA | TGCAGTGCTAGAGGTGGGCTAGTAAATGGTGGGAACCAAGAGACCCAGTACTTC | CSARGGLVNGGNQETQYF
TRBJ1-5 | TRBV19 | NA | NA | TGTGCCAGTAGGGGGATGTCCTCCACGCCCCAGCATTTT | CASRGMSSTPQHF
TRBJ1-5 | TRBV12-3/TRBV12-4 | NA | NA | TGTGCCAGCAGCCAGACAACAGGCAATCAGCCCCAGCATTTT | CASSQTTGNQPQHF
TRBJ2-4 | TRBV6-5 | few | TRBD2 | TGTGCCAGCAGTCGTACCGGGACTAGCGACATTCAGTACTTC | CASSRTGTSDIQYF
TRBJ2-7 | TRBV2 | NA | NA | TGTGCCAGCAGTGAAAAGGCTTACGAGCAGTACTTC | CASSEKAYEQYF
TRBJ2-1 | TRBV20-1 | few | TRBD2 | TGCAGTGCTAGAGATACTAGCGGGGCGCTCGGTGAGCAGTTCTTC | CSARDTSGALGEQFF
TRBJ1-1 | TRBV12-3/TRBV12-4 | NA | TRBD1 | TGTGCCAGCAGCTGGGGACAGAAGAACACTGAAGCTTTCTTT | CASSWGQKNTEAFF
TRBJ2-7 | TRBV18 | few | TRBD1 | TGTGCCAGCTCACCACCATACAGGGGCTACGAGCAGTACTTC | CASSPPYRGYEQYF
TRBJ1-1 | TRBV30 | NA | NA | TGTGCCTGGAGTGTAGGGCCGGCGAACACTGAAGCTTTCTTT | CAWSVGPANTEAFF
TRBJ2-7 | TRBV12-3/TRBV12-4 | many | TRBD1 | TGTGCCAGCAGACTCCAATCGACAGGGGAACACGAGCAGTACTTC | CASRLQSTGEHEQYF
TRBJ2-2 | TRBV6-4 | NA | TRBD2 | TGTGCCAGCAGTGACTTTGGGACTAGCGGGAGTCCCGGGGAGCTGTTTTTT | CASSDFGTSGSPGELFF
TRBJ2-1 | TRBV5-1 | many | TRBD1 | TGCGCCAGCAGCTTTGGGGACAGTACCTACAATGAGCAGTTCTTC | CASSFGDSTYNEQFF
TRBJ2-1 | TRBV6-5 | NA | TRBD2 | TGTGCCAGCGGCCGCCTAGCGGCACTTAATGAGCAGTTCTTC | CASGRLAALNEQFF
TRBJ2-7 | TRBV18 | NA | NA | TGTGCCAGCTCACCCGGGCGGTTCTACGAGCAGTACTTC | CASSPGRFYEQYF
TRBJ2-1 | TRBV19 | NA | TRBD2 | TGTGCCAGTAGTATCTCCGGGCTAGCGGGAGGTACGAATGAGCAGTTCTTC | CASSISGLAGGTNEQFF
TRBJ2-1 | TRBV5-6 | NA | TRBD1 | TGTGCCAGCGCCGGGACAGGTATCTACAATGAGCAGTTCTTC | CASAGTGIYNEQFF
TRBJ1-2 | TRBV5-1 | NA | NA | TGCGCCAGCAGCTACGGGGACAACAACTCTGCTAACTATGGCTACACCTTC | CASSYGDNNSANYGYTF
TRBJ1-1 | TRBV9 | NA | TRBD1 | TGTGCCAGCAGCGTTACAGGGGCCACTGAAGCTTTCTTT | CASSVTGATEAFF
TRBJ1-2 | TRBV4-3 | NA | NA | TGCGCCAGCAGCCAAGGGCTGGGGGGCGCGGGCGATGGCTACACCTTC | CASSQGLGGAGDGYTF
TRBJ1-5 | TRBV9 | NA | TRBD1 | TGTGCCAGCAGCGTTAAGACAGGGGGTGTCAGGCAGCCCCAGCATTTT | CASSVKTGGVRQPQHF
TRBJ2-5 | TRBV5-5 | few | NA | TGTGCCAGCACCAAAAGGGGTGGTGTGGAGGGGAAAGAGACCCAGTACTTC | CASTKRGGVEGKETQYF
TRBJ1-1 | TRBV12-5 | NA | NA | TGTGCTAGTGGTTTGGTCACCGGGATAGCTTTCTTT | CASGLVTGIAFF
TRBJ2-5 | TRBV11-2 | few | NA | TGTGCCAGCAGCTTAGTTTTTAGCGCGCAAGAGACCCAGTACTTC | CASSLVFSAQETQYF
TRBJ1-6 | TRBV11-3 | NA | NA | TGTGCCAGCAGCTCTAACCGGGACCCCGGCTATGGGTCACCCCTCCACTTT | CASSSNRDPGYGSPLHF
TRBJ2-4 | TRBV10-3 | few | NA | TGTGCCATCAGTGATCAGGACCCGTACCGAAAGGAACTAGCCAAAAACATTCAGTACTTC | CAISDQDPYRKELAKNIQYF
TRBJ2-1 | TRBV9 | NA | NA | TGTGCCAGCAGCGTCGAGGAGTCTAAGCAGTTCTTC | CASSVEESKQFF
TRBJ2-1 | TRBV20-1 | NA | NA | TGCAGTGCTAGAGAGGGGGGGCCCGTCTACAATGAGCAGTTCTTC | CSAREGGPVYNEQFF
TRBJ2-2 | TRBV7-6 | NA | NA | TGTGCCAGCAGCTTACTTAAGGGTCTAGACACCGGGGAGCTGTTTTTT | CASSLLKGLDTGELFF
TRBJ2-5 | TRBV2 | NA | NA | TGTGCCAGCAGTGAAGCCGCCAGCTTGCCAAGCTTC | CASSEAASLPSF
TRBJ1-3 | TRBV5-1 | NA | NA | TGCGCCAGCAGGGGCGGATTTTACTCTGGAAACACCATATATTTT | CASRGGFYSGNTIYF